Listed here are 5 T cell receptor beta chains from one sample, sequenced in a study of blood T cell repertoires in COVID-19. Profiling relied on immunoSEQ multiplex PCR, and the TCRdb table lists in-frame clones only, not all of them. The top ten hold roughly 0.92% of the sample, which has about 480,000 clones, approximately 92% seen once. Sequenced: peripheral blood. The receptors were gathered from a man younger than 35 with COVID-19, enrolled during active disease.

This chain uses TRBV2 with TRBJ2-7; a possible D gene is TRBD2 (6 bases). Germline-derived CDR1 and CDR2 are SNHLY and FYNNEI. The CDR3 contains 15 residues. V lost 7 bases, J lost 7 bases, and 23 bases lay in between. The CDR3 region has the DNA TGTGCCAGCACCGATATGTTGACTAGGAGGGAGGAGCAGTACTTC. Amino acids: CASTDMLTRREEQYF.

As regards this clone: The same CDR3 arises from other DNA sequences in this sample as well. The CDR3 loop reads CASSLADTGELFF. CDR3 nucleotide sequence: TGTGCCAGCAGCTTGGCAGACACCGGGGAGCTGTTTTTT. This sequence joins TRBV5-4 and TRBJ2-2, with unresolved D. Per germline, CDR1 SGHNT and CDR2 YYREEE (reference sequence). The CDR3 loop spans 13 amino acids. The germline V and J ends were trimmed by 0 bases and 3 bases, with 3 bases remaining between them.

This chain connects TRBV19 to TRBJ2-2; D is undetermined. Trimming pared 6 bases from V and 1 base from J, leaving 12 bases between. Germline CDR1 is LNHDA and CDR2 is SQIVND (reference sequence). The CDR3 consists of 15 residues. For the CDR3, the DNA is TGTGCCAGTAGCCCGGTCCCTATGAACACCGGGGAGCTGTTTTTT. This encodes CASSPVPMNTGELFF.

The chain carries TRBV7-9 and TRBJ1-2, with a possible D match to TRBD1 (5 bases). Germline assignment: CDR1 SEHNR and CDR2 FQNEAQ (reference sequence). V lost 5 bases, J lost 3 bases, and 19 bases lay in between. The CDR3 has 16 amino acids. CDR3 sequence (DNA): TGTGCCAGCAGCCCGTTTCCTTCGGGGGGGGACTATGGCTACACCTTC. Its translation is CASSPFPSGGDYGYTF.

The chain has TRBV5-4 and TRBJ1-6, with a tentative D call TRBD1 (6 bases). This CDR3 comprises 17 residues. CDR1 is SGHNT and CDR2 is YYREEE in the germline V gene (reference sequence). The V end was cut by 6 bases, the J end by 5 bases, with 21 bases between. CDR3 residues: CASNRGGNDGHNSPLHF. CDR3 coding DNA: TGTGCCAGCAACCGGGGGGGCAACGACGGTCATAATTCACCCCTCCACTTT.